This T cell receptor beta chain was retrieved from a study of early T cells in non-severe SARS-CoV-2 infection. As for the study in general: The study sequenced bulk RNA from unsorted whole blood, with chains unpaired.

The protocol attached unique molecular identifiers to individual cDNA molecules. TCRdb passed the 5' RACE reads through MiXCR, listing each CDR3 protein once. This sample has some 80,000 distinct CDR3 sequences, with approximately 13% found just once. Study results and caveats: In VDJdb matching, anti-spike CD8 responses were favored while private and CD4 specificities went missing.

Germline values: CDR1 SGHNT, CDR2 YENEEA. The germline V and J ends were trimmed by 2 bases and 11 bases, with 15 bases remaining between them. The CDR3 extends over 13 amino acids. As regards this clonotype: Its antigen is not known.

The sequence was collected from an adult who was a healthcare worker with PCR-confirmed SARS-CoV-2 infection or an uninfected control (not recorded which). This chain joins TRBV11-3 and TRBJ1-1; maybe TRBD1 (6 bases). Sequencing used whole blood. CDR3 DNA: TGTGCCAGCAGCTTACGAGGGGGTTTAGACGCTTTCTTT. Translated, it gives CASSLRGGLDAFF.